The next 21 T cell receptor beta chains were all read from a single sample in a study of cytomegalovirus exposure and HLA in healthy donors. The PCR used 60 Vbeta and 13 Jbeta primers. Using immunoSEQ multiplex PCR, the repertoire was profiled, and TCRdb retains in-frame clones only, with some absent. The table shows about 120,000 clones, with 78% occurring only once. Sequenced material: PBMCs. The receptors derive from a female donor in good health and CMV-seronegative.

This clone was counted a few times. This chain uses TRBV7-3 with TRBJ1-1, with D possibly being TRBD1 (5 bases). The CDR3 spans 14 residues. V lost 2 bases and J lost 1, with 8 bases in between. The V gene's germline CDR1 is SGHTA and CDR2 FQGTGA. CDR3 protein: CASSLSQGNTEAFF. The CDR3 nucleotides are TGTGCCAGCAGCTTATCCCAGGGGAACACTGAAGCTTTCTTT.

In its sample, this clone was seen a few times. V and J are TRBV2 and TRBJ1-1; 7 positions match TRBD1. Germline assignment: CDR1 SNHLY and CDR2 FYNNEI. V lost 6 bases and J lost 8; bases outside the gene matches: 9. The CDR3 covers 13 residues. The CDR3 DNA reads TGTGCCAGCAGCGGGACAGTCTACCCCGAAGCTTTCTTT. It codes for CASSGTVYPEAFF.

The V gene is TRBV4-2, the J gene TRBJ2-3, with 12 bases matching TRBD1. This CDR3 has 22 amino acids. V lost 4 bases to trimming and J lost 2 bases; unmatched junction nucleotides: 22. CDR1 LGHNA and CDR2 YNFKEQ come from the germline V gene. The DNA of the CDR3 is TGTGCCAGCAGCCCCCCAAATACCCGGGACAGGGGGCGCGGGGATCTCACAGATACGCAGTATTTT. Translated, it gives CASSPPNTRDRGRGDLTDTQYF.

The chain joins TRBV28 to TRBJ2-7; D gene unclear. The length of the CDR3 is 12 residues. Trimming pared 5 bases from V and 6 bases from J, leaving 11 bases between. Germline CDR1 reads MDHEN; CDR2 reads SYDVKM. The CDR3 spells CASSLPRSEQYF. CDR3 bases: TGTGCCAGCAGTCTCCCCCGTTCCGAGCAGTACTTC.

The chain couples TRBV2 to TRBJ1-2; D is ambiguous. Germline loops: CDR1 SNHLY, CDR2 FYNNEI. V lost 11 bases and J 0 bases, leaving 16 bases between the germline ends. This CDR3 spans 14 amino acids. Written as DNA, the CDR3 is TGTGCCGATGCCCCCGATCCTACTAACTATGGCTACACCTTC. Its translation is CADAPDPTNYGYTF. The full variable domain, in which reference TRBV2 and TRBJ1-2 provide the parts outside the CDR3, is EPEVTQTPSHQVTQMGQEVILRCVPISNHLYFYWYRQILGQKVEFLVSFYNNEISEKSEIFDDQFSVERPDGSNFTLKIRSTKLEDSAMYFCADAPDPTNYGYTFGSGTRLTVV.

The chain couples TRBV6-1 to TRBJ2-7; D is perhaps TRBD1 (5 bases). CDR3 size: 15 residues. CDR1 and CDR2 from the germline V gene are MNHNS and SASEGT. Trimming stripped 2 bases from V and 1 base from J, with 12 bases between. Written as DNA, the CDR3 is TGTGCCAGCAGTGAAAAATTCCAGGGTTCCTACGAGCAGTACTTC. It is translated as CASSEKFQGSYEQYF.

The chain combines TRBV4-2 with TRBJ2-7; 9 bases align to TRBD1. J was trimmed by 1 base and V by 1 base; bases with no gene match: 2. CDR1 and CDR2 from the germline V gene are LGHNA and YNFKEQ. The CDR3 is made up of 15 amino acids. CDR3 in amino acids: CASSQGTGVSYEQYF. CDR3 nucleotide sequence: TGTGCCAGCAGCCAAGGGACAGGGGTATCCTACGAGCAGTACTTC.

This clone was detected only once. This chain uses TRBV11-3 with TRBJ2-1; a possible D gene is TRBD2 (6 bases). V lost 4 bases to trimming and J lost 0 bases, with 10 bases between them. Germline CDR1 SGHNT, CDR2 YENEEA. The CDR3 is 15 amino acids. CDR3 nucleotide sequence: TGTGCCAGCAGCTGGGGGACTTCCTCCTACAATGAGCAGTTCTTC. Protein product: CASSWGTSSYNEQFF.

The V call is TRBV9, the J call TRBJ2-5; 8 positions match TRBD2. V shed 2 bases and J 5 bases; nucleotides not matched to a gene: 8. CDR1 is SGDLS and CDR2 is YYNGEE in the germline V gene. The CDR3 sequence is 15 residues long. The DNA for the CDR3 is TGTGCCAGCAGCGTGGCGACTAGCGCCTCCGAGACCCAGTACTTC. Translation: CASSVATSASETQYF.

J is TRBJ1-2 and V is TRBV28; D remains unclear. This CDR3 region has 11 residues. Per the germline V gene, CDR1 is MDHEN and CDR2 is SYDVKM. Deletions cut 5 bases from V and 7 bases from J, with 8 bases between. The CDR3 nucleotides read TGTGCCAGCAGTAACCAACTTGGCTACACCTTC. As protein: CASSNQLGYTF.

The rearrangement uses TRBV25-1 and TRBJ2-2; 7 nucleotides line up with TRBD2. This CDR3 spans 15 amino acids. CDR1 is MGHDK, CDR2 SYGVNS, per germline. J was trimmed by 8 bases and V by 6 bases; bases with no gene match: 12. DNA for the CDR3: TGTGCCAGCAGGGTTGGACTAGGGAGAACTGGGGAGCTGTTTTTT. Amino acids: CASRVGLGRTGELFF.

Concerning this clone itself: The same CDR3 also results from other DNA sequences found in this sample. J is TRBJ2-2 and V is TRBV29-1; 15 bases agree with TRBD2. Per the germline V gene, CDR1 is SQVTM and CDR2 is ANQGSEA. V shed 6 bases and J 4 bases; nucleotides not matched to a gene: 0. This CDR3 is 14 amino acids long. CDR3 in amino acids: CSVGLAGGTGELFF. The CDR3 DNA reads TGCAGCGTGGGACTAGCGGGAGGCACCGGGGAGCTGTTTTTT.

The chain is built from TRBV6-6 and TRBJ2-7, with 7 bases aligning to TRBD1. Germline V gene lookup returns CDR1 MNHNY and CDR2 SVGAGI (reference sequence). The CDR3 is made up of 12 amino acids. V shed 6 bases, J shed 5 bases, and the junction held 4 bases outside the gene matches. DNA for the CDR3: TGTGCCAGCAGCCACGACAGGGACGAGCAGTACTTC. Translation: CASSHDRDEQYF.

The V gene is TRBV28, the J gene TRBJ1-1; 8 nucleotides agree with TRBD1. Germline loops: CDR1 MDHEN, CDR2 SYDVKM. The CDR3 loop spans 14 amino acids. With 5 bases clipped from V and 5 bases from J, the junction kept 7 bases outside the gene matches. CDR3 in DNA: TGTGCCAGCAGTCTCGGACAGGGAAGAACTGAAGCTTTCTTT. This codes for CASSLGQGRTEAFF.

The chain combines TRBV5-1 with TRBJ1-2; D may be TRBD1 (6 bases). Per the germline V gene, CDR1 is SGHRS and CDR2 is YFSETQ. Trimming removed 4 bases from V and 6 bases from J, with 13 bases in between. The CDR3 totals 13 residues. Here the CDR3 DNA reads TGCGCCAGCAGCGGCCGGGGGGCGGATGGCTACACCTTC. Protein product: CASSGRGADGYTF.

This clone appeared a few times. CDR3 amino acids: CASSFLAGGLHNEQFF. DNA of the CDR3: TGTGCCAGCAGCTTCCTAGCGGGAGGGCTTCACAATGAGCAGTTCTTC. The chain employs TRBV11-2 and TRBJ2-1, with 12 bases lining up with TRBD2. Trimming cost V 3 bases and J 5 bases; bases outside gene matches: 5. The germline V gene has CDR1 SGHAT and CDR2 FQNNGV. The CDR3 has 16 residues.

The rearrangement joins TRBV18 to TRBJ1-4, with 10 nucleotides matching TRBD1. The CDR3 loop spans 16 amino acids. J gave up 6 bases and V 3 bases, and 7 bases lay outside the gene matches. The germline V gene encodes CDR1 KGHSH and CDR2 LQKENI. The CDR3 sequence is CASSPTKTGGDEKLFF. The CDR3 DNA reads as TGTGCCAGCTCACCTACCAAGACAGGGGGCGATGAAAAACTGTTTTTT.

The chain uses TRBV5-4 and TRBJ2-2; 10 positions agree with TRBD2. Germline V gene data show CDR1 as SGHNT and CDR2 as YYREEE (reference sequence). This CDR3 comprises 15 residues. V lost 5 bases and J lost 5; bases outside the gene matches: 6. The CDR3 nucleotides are TGTGCCAGCAGAACCGGGACTAGCGTTACCGGGGAGCTGTTTTTT. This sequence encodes CASRTGTSVTGELFF.

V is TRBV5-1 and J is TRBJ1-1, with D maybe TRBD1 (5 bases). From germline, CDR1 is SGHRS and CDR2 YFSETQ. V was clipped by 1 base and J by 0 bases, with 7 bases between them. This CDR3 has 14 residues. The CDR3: CASSLSRVNTEAFF. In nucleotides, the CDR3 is TGCGCCAGCAGCTTGTCCAGGGTGAACACTGAAGCTTTCTTT.

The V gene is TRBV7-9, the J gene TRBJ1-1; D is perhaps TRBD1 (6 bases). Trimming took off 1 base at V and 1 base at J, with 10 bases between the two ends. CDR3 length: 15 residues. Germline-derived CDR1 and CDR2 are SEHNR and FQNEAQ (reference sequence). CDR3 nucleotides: TGTGCCAGCAGCTTAGTAGGGGGGGCGAACACTGAAGCTTTCTTT. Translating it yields CASSLVGGANTEAFF.

The CDR3 protein is CASSLAQGREPQFF. The DNA of the CDR3 is TGTGCCAGCAGCTTAGCGCAAGGGCGGGAGCCTCAGTTCTTC. The rearrangement joins TRBV11-1 to TRBJ2-1, with TRBD2 matching 7 bases. Germline V gives CDR1 SGHAT, CDR2 FQDESV (reference sequence). Trimming removed 0 bases from V and 13 bases from J; junction bases left unmatched: 9. CDR3 length equals 14 residues. The whole variable domain, remainder taken from reference TRBV11-1 and TRBJ2-1, is EAEVAQSPRYKITEKSQAVAFWCDPISGHATLYWYRQILGQGPELLVQFQDESVVDDSQLPKDRFSAERLKGVDSTLKIQPAELGDSAMYLCASSLAQGREPQFFGPGTRLTVL.